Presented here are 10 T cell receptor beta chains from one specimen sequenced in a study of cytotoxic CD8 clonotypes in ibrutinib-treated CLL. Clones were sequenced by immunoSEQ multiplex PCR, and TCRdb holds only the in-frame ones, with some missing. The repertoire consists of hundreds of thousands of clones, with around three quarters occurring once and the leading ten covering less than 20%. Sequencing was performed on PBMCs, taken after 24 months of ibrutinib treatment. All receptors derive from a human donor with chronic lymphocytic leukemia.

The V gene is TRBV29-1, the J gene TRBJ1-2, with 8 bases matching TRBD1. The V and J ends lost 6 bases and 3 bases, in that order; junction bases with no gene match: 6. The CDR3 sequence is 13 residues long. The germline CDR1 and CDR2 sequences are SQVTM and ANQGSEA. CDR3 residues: CSVAGGVDYGYTF. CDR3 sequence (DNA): TGCAGCGTCGCAGGGGGCGTTGACTATGGCTACACCTTC.

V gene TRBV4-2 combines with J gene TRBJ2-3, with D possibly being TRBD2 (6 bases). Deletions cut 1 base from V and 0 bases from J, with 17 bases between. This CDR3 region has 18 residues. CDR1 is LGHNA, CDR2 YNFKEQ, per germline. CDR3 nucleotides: TGTGCCAGCAGCCAAGGGCGGGACCCCCGAGTAAGCACAGATACGCAGTATTTT. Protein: CASSQGRDPRVSTDTQYF.

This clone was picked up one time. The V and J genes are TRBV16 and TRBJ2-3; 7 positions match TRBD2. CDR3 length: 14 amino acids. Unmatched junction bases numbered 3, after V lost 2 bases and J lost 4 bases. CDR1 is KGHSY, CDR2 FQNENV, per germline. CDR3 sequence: CASSQTGGADTQYF. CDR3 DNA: TGTGCCAGCAGCCAAACGGGAGGAGCAGATACGCAGTATTTT. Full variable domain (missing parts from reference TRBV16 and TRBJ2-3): GEEVAQTPKHLVRGEGQKAKLYCAPIKGHSYVFWYQQVLKNEFKFLISFQNENVFDETGMPKERFSAKCLPNSPCSLEIQATKLEDSAVYFCASSQTGGADTQYFGPGTRLTVL.

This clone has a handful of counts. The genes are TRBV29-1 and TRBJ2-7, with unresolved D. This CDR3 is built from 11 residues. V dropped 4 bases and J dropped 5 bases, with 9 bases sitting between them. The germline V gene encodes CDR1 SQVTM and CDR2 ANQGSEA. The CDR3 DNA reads TGCAGCGTTGTAGGTCCCGACGAGCAGTACTTC. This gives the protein CSVVGPDEQYF.

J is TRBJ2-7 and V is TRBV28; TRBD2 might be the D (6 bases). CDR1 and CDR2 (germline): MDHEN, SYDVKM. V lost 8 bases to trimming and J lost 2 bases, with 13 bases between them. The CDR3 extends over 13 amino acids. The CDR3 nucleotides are TGTGCCAGCCGAGGGACTGCCGCCTACGAGCAGTACTTC. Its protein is CASRGTAAYEQYF.

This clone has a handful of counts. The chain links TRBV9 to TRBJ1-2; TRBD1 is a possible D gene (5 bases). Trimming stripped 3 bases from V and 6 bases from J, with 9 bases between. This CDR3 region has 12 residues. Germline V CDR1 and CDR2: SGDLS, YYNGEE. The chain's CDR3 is CASSAGDDGYTF. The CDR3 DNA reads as TGTGCCAGCAGCGCCGGGGACGATGGCTACACCTTC. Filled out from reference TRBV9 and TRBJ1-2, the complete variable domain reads DSGVTQTPKHLITATGQRVTLRCSPRSGDLSVYWYQQSLDQGLQFLIQYYNGEERAKGNILERFSAQQFPDLHSELNLSSLELGDSALYFCASSAGDDGYTFGSGTRLTVV.

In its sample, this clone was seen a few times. CDR3 nucleotide sequence: TGTGCCAGCAGCCGACAGGGAGGGGGCCAGCCCCAGCATTTT. This sequence encodes CASSRQGGGQPQHF. The chain has TRBV5-6 and TRBJ1-5; 7 bases are a match to TRBD1. The V gene end was trimmed by 4 bases and the J gene end by 7 bases; junction bases not matched to a gene: 8. Germline lookup yields CDR1 SGHDT and CDR2 YYEEEE. The length of the CDR3 is 14 residues. Combining the CDR3 with reference TRBV5-6 and TRBJ1-5 gives the whole variable domain DAGVTQSPTHLIKTRGQQVTLRCSPKSGHDTVSWYQQALGQGPQFIFQYYEEEERQRGNFPDRFSGHQFPNYSSELNVNALLLGDSALYLCASSRQGGGQPQHFGDGTRLSIL.

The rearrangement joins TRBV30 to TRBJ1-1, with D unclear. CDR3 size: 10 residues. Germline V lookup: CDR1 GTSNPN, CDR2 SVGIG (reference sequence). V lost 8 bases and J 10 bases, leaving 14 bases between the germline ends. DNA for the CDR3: TGTGCCATGGGGAGTCCCGCAGCTTTCTTT. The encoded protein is CAMGSPAAFF.

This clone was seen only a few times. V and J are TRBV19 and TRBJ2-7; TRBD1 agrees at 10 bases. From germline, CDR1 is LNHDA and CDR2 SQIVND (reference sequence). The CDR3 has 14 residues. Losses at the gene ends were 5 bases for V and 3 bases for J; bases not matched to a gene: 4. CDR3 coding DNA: TGTGCCAGTAGTTCCGGGACAGGGGACTACGAGCAGTACTTC. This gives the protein CASSSGTGDYEQYF. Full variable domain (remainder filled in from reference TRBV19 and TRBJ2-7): DGGITQSPKYLFRKEGQNVTLSCEQNLNHDAMYWYRQDPGQGLRLIYYSQIVNDFQKGDIAEGYSVSREKKESFPLTVTSAQKNPTAFYLCASSSGTGDYEQYFGPGTRLTVT.

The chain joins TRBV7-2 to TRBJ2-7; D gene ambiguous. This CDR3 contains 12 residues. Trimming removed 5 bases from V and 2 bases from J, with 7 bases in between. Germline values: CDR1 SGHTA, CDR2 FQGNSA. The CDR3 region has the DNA TGTGCCAGCAGCGCCCAGACCTACGAGCAGTACTTC. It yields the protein CASSAQTYEQYF.